The clone carrying this T cell receptor (beta chain) appeared a few times. Its antigen is undetermined. These data originate in a study of response to subunit inactivated influenza vaccine. Regarding the study as a whole: The authors suggested that few new T cells are recruited per seasonal influenza vaccination.

TCRdb called the RT-PCR reads again in MiXCR, with one record for every CDR3 protein. The sample consists of 650,000 to 800,000 distinct CDR3 sequences, over 11% of them appearing once. The CDR3 sequence is 16 residues long. The V segment lost 0 bases and the J segment 7 bases; nucleotides outside the gene matches: 11. Germline V CDR1 and CDR2: LNHDA, SQIVND (reference sequence). The material sequenced was PBMCs from blood, taken 14 to 15 days before vaccination. The chain uses TRBV19 and TRBJ2-5, with 7 bases identical to TRBD2. The origin of this receptor is a man aged 45 to 65 who received an inactivated influenza vaccine. The CDR3 nucleotides are TGTGCCAGTAGTATAGATTGGCGGGAGCGTTCCGGGACCCAGTACTTC. This codes for CASSIDWRERSGTQYF.